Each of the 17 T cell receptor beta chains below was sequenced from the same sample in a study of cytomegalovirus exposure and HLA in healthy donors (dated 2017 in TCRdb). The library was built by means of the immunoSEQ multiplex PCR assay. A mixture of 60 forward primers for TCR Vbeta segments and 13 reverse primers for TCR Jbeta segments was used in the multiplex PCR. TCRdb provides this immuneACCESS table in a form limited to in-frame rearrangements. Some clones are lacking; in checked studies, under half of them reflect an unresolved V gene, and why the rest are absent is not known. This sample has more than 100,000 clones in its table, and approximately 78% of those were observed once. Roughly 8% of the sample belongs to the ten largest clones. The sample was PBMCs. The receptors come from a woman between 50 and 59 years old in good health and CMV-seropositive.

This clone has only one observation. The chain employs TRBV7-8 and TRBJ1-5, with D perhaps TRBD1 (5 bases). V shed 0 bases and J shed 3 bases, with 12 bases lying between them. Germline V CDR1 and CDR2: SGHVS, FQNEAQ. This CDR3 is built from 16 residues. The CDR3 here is CASSLAGTGFNQPQHF. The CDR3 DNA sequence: TGTGCCAGCAGCTTAGCGGGAACAGGCTTCAATCAGCCCCAGCATTTT.

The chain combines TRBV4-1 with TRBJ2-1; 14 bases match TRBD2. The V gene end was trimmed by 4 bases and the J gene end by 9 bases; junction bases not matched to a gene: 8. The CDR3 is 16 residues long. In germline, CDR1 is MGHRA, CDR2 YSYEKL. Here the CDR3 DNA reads TGCGCCAGCAGCCCACCGGGACTAGCGGGAGCTGGTGAGCAGTTCTTC. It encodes CASSPPGLAGAGEQFF.

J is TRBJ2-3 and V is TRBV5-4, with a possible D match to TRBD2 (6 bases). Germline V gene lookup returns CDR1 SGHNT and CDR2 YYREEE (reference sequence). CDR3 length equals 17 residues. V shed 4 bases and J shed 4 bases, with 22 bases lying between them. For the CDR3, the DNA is TGTGCCAGCAGCCCTGGGTCGGGACTGCGTATCCCAGATACGCAGTATTTT. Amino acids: CASSPGSGLRIPDTQYF. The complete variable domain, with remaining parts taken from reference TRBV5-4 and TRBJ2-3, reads ETGVTQSPTHLIKTRGQQVTLRCSSQSGHNTVSWYQQALGQGPQFIFQYYREEENGRGNFPPRFSGLQFPNYSSELNVNALELDDSALYLCASSPGSGLRIPDTQYFGPGTRLTVL.

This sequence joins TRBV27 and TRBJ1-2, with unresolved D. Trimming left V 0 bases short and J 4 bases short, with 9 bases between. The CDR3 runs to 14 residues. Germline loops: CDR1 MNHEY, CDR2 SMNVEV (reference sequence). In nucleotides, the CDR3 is TGTGCCAGCAGTTTATCGGGCAGTTTCTATGGCTACACCTTC. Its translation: CASSLSGSFYGYTF.

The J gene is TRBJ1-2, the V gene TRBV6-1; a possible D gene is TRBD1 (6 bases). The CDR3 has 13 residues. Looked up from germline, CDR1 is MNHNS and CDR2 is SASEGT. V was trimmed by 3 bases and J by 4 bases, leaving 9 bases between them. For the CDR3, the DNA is TGTGCCAGCAGTGAGTTAGGGGGCTATGGCTACACCTTC. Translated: CASSELGGYGYTF.

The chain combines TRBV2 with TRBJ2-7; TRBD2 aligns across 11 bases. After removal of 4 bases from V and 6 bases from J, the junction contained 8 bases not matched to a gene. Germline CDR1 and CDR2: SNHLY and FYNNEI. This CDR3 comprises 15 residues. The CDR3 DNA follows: TGTGCCAGCAGTGTTACGACTAGCGGGATAGGCGAGCAGTACTTC. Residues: CASSVTTSGIGEQYF.

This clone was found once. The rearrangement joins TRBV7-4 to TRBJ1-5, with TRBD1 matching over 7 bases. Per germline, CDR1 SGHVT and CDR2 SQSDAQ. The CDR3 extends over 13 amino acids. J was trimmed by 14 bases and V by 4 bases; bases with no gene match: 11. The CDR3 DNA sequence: TGTGCCAGCAGCTCGTCCCGGGACAGTGAAGAGCATTTT. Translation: CASSSSRDSEEHF.

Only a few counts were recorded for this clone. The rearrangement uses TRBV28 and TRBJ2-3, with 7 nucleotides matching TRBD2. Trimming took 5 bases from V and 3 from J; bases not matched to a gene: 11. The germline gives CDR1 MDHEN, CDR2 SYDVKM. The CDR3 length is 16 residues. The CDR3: CASSTIWREKTDTQYF. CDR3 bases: TGTGCCAGCAGTACTATTTGGCGGGAGAAAACAGATACGCAGTATTTT.

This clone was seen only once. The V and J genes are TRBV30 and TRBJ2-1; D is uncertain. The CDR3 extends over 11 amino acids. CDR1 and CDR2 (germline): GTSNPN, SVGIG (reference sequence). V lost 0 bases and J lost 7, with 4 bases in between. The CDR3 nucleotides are TGTGCCTGGAGTGTATTAAATGAGCAGTTCTTC. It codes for CAWSVLNEQFF.

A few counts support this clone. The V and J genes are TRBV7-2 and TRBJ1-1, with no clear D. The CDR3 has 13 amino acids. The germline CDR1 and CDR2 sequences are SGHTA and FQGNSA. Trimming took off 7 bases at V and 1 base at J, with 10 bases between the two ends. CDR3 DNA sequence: TGTGCCAGCACCTCAGAGCGGAACACTGAAGCTTTCTTT. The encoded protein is CASTSERNTEAFF.

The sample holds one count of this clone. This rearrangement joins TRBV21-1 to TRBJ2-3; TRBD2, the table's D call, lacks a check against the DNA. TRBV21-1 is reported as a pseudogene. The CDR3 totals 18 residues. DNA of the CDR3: TGTGCCAGCAGCACCCACTACCCTAGCGGGAGTAGGTCAGATACGCAGTATTTT. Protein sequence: CASSTHYPSGSRSDTQYF.

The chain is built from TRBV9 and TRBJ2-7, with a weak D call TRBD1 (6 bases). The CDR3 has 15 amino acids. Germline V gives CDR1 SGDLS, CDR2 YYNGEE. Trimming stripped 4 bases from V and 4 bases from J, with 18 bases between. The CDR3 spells CASSPGHRDGYEQYF. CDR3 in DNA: TGTGCCAGCAGCCCAGGCCACAGGGATGGGTACGAGCAGTACTTC.

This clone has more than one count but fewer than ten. For the CDR3, the DNA is TGTGCCTGGAGTGGTGTGCGCGGGAATCAGCCCCAGCATTTT. It is translated as CAWSGVRGNQPQHF. This chain connects TRBV30 to TRBJ1-5, with D hard to call. CDR3 length equals 14 residues. V was trimmed by 1 base and J by 4 bases, leaving 11 bases between them. CDR1 is GTSNPN and CDR2 is SVGIG in the germline V gene (reference sequence).

Written as DNA, the CDR3 is TGTGCCATCAGTGAGTCGTACGCAGGGACCAAAAACATTCAGTACTTC. Residues: CAISESYAGTKNIQYF. This sequence joins TRBV10-3 and TRBJ2-4, with a weak D call TRBD1 (5 bases). The germline CDR1 and CDR2 sequences are ENHRY and SYGVKD. CDR3 length: 16 residues. With 0 bases removed from V and 2 bases from J, the gap between germline ends came to 11 bases.

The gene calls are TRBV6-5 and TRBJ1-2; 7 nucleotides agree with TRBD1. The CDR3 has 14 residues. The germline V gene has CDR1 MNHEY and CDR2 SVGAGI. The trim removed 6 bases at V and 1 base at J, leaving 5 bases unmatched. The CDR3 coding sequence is TGTGCCAGCAGGATCAGGGGGGTTAACTATGGCTACACCTTC. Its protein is CASRIRGVNYGYTF.

CDR3 DNA: TGTGCCAGCAGGGAGGGACTAGCGGGACAGTACTTC. This encodes CASREGLAGQYF. The chain couples TRBV7-9 to TRBJ2-7; TRBD2 aligns across 13 bases. Germline CDR1 is SEHNR and CDR2 is FQNEAQ (reference sequence). V dropped 6 bases and J dropped 10; count of bases not matched to a gene: 3. This CDR3 is built from 12 residues.

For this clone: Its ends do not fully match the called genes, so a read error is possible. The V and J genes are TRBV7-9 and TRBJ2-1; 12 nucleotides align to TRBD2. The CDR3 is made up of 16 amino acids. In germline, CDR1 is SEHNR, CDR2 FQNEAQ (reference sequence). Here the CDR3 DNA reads TGTTCCAGCAGTGACAGACTAGCGGGAGAGGACAATGAGCAGTTCTTC. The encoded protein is CSSSDRLAGEDNEQFF. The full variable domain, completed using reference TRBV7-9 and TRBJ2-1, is DTGVSQNPRHKITKRGQNVTFRCDPISEHNRLYWYRQTLGQGPEFLTYFQNEAQLEKSRLLSDRFSAERPKGSFSTLEIQRTEQGDSAMYLCSSSDRLAGEDNEQFFGPGTRLTVL.